This record covers a single TCR beta chain. Those who donated were healthy bone marrow donors. This sample is part of a study of cytomegalovirus exposure and HLA in healthy donors. Study background: There were roughly 120 million unique TCR beta sequences, drawn from some 180 million T cells, in an earlier analysis.

V lost 2 bases, J lost 5 bases, and 9 bases lay in between. This CDR3 is 13 amino acids long. Looked up from germline, CDR1 is MNHNY and CDR2 is SVGAGI (reference sequence). Both 60 Vbeta primers and 13 Jbeta primers went into the PCR. Authors' processing steps: There were around 80 million unique TCR beta chains by a later count, and 10 million to 12 million of them were shared. Clones were sequenced by immunoSEQ multiplex PCR, and TCRdb holds only the in-frame ones, with some missing. V and J calls plus clone size are reproduced from that table; the DNA served to infer D and trimming. The sample holds approximately 150,000 clones, more than 60% seen once.

Material for sequencing was PBMCs. The chain has TRBV6-6 and TRBJ2-5; TRBD1 might be the D (5 bases). This receptor was obtained from a female donor in good health and CMV-seronegative. CDR3 DNA sequence: TGTGCCAGCAGTTACAGGGGTACGGAGACCCAGTACTTC. It is translated as CASSYRGTETQYF.